This T cell receptor (beta chain) came from a study of T cell responses to AZD1222 COVID-19 vaccine. Broader study findings: Donors were chiefly white British, with a greater number of females, and clonal diversity was perhaps underestimated. Vaccine-related CD4 TCRs covered spike, predominating at 160-218 and 743-854. Spike-specific TCR depth and breadth grew after two AZD1222 doses. Within unmutated variant regions lay the reported targets of nearly half of spike-specific TCRs.

As concerns this clone: Its antigen is unknown.

V was pared by 6 bases and J by 7 bases, with 11 bases of the junction left unmatched. This CDR3 is built from 15 residues. Germline assignment: CDR1 MNHNY and CDR2 SVGAGI (reference sequence). Sequencing used immunoSEQ multiplex PCR; TCRdb keeps in-frame clones, though not all of them. Among 120,000 to 150,000 clones listed, roughly 89% were seen once. Material: peripheral blood, obtained on day 0 of AZD1222 vaccination. The source of this sequence is an adult in good health. V is TRBV6-6 and J is TRBJ1-2, with TRBD1 identical over 10 bases. CDR3 loop: CASSPGGTGVGGYTF. The DNA of the CDR3 is TGTGCCAGCAGCCCGGGGGGGACAGGGGTAGGTGGCTACACCTTC.